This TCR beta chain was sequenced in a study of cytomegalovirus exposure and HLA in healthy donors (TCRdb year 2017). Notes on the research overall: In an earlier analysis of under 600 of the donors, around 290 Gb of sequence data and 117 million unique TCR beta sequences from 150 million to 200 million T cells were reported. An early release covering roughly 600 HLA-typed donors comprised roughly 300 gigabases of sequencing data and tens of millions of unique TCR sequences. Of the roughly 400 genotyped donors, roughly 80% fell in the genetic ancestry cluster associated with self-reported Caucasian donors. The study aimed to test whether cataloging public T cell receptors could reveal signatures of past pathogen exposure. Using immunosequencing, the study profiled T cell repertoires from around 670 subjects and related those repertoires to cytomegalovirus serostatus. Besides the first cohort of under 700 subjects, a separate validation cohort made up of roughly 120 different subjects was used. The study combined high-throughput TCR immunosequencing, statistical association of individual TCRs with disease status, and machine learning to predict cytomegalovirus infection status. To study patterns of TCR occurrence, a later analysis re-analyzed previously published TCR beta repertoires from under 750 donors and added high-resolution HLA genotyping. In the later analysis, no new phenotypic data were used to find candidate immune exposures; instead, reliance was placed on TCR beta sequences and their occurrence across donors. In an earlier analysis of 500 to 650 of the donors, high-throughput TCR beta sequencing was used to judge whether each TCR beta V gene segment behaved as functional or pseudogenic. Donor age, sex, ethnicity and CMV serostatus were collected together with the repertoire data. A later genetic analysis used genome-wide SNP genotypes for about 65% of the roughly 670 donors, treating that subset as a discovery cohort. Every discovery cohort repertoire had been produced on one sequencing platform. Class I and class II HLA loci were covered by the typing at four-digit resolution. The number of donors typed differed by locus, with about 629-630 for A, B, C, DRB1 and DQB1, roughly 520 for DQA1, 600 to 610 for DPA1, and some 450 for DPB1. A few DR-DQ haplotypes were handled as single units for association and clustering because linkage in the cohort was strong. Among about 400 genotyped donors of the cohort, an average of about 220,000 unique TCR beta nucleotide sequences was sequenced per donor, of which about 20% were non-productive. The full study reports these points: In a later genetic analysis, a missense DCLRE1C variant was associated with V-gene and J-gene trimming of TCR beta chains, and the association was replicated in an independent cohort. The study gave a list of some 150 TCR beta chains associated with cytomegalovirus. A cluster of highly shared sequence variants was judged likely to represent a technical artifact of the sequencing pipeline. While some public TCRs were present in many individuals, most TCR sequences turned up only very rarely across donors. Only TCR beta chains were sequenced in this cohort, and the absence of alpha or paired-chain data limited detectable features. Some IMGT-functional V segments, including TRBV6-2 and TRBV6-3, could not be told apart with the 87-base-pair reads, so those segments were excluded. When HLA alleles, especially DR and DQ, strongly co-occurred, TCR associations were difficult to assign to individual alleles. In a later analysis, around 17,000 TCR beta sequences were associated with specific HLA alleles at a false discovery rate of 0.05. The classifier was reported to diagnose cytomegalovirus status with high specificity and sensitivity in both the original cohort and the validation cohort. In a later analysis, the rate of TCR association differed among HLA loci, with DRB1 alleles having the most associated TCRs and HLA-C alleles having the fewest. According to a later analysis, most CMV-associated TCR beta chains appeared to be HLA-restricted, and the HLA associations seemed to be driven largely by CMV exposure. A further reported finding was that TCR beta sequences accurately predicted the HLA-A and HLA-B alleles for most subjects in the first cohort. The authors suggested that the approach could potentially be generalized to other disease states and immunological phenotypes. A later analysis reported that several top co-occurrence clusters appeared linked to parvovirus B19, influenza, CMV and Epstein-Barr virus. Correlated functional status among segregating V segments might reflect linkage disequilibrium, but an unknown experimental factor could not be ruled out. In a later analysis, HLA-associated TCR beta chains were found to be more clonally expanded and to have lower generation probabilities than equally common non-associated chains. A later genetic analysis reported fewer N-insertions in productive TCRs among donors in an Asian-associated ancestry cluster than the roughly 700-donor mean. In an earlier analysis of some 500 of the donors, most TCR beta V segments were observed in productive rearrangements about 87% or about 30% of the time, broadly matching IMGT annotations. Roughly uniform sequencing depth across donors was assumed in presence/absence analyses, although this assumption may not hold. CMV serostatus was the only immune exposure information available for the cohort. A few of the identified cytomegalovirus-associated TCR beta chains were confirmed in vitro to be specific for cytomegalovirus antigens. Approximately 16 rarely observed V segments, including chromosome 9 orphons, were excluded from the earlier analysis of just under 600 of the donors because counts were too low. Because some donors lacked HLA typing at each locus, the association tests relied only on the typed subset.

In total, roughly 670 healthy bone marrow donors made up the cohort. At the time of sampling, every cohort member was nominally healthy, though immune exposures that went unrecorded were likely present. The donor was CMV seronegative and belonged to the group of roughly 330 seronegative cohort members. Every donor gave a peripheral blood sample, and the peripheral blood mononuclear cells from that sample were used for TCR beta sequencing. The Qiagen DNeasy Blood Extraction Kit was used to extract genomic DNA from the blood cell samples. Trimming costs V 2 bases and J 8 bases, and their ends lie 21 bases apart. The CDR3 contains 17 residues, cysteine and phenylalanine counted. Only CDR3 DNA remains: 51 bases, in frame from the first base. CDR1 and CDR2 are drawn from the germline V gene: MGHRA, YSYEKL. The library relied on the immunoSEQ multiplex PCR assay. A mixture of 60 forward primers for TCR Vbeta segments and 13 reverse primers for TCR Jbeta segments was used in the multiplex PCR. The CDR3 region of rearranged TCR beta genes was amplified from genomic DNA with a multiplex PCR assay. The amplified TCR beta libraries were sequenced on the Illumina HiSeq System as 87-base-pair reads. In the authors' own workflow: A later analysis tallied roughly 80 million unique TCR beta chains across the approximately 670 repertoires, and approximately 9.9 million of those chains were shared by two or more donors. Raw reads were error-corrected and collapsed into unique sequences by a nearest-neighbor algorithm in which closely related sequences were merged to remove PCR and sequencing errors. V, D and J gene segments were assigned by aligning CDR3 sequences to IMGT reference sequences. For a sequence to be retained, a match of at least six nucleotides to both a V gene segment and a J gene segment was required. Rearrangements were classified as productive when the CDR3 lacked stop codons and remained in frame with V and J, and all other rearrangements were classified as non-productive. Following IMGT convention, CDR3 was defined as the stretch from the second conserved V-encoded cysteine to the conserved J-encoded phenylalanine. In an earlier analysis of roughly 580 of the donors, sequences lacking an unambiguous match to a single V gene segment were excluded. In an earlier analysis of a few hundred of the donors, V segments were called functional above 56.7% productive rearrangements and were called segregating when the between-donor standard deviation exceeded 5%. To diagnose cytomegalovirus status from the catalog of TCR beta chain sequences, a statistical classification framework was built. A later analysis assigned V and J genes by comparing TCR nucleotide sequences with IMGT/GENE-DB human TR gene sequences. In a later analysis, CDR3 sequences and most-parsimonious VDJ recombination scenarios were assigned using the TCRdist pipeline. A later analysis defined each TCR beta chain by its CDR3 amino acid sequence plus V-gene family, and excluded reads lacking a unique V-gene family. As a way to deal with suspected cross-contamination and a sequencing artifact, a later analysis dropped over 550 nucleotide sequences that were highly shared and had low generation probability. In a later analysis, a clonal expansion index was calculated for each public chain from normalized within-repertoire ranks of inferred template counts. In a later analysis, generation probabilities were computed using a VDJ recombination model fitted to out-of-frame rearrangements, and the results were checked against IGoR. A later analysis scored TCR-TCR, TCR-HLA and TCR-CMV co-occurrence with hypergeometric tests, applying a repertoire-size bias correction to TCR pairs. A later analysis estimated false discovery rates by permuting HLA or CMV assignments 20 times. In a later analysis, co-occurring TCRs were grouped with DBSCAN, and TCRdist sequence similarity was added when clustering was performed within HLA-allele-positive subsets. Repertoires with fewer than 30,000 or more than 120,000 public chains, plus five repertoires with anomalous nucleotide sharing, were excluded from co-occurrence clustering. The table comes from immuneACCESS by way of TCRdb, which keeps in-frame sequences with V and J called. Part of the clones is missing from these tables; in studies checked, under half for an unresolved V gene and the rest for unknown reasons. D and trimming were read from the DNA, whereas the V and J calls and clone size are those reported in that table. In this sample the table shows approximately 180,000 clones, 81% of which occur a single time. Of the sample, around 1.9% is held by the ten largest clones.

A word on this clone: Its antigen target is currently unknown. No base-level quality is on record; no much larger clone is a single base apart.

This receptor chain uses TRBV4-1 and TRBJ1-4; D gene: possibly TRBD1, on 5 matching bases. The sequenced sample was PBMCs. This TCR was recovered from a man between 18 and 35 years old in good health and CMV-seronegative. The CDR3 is CASSQLDVATGGEKLFF. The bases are TGCGCCAGCAGCCAACTTGATGTCGCAACGGGGGGGGAAAAACTGTTTTTT.